The clone carrying this TCR beta chain showed up just a few times. Its antigen is not identified. The source of the sample is a study of identical twins. Study results and caveats: Out-of-frame alpha sequences common to twins were enriched for low generation probability. Fewer insertions were carried by abundant cord blood beta clonotypes, but none was seen in memory repertoires.

The CDR3 loop spans 16 amino acids. The J segment lost 2 bases and the V segment lost 0 bases, leaving 5 bases of the junction unmatched. A universal primer site arose from template switching, and cDNA bore unique molecular identifiers. In TCRdb, the 5' RACE reads were re-called with MiXCR into one record per CDR3 protein. The sample gives 690,000 or so distinct CDR3 sequences, 8.5% to 9% of which show up once; 0.98% is in the top ten. With no exceptions, donors were healthy Caucasians. In addition, the sample was reused for a study of yellow fever vaccine responses in identical twins.

This TCR was recovered from a young woman in good health. Sequencing was done on a sample of PBMCs. V is TRBV12-3 or TRBV12-4 and J is TRBJ2-3; the match to TRBD1 covers 7 bases. The DNA for the CDR3 is TGTGCCAGCAGTTTAGCATTGGGACAGTCCACAGATACGCAGTATTTT. As protein: CASSLALGQSTDTQYF.